Following are 15 T cell receptor beta chains from one sample sequenced in a study of cytomegalovirus exposure and HLA in healthy donors. PCR amplification relied on 60 Vbeta primers (plus 13 Jbeta primers). Assay used: immunoSEQ multiplex PCR; TCRdb lists only in-frame clones, some missing. The sample lists 150,000 to 200,000 clones, more than 9.5% occurring once. The sample comprised PBMCs. These receptors came from a man aged 50-59 years in good health and CMV-seropositive.

The chain combines TRBV7-9 with TRBJ2-5; D not resolved. This CDR3 has 16 residues. V was pared by 5 bases and J by 5 bases, with 21 bases between. Germline loops: CDR1 SEHNR, CDR2 FQNEAQ (reference sequence). In DNA form, the CDR3 reads TGTGCCAGCAGCCCATCCATAGACTTTCCCCGGGAGACCCAGTACTTC. Protein: CASSPSIDFPRETQYF.

This clone was seen a handful of times. CDR3 in DNA: TGTGCCAGCAGTGTGGGCAGAGCTTTCTTT. It codes for CASSVGRAFF. V gene TRBV6-1 combines with J gene TRBJ1-1; D uncertain. The CDR3 is 10 residues long. Germline lookup yields CDR1 MNHNS and CDR2 SASEGT. Trimming left V 4 bases short and J 10 bases short, with 7 bases between.

This clone showed up just a few times. This chain uses TRBV30 with TRBJ1-3; D is unclear. The V end lost 2 bases, the J end lost 3 bases, and 8 bases lay between the germline ends. The germline V gene encodes CDR1 GTSNPN and CDR2 SVGIG (reference sequence). The CDR3 has 13 amino acids. The CDR3 sequence is CAWSPGNGNTIYF. The CDR3 bases are TGTGCCTGGAGTCCAGGCAATGGAAACACCATATATTTT.

A few counts support this clone. The J gene is TRBJ2-7, the V gene TRBV7-9; D is perhaps TRBD2 (6 bases). The V gene's germline CDR1 is SEHNR and CDR2 FQNEAQ (reference sequence). The CDR3 contains 12 residues. The V gene lost 5 bases and the J gene lost 4 bases, with 9 bases spanning the gap. The CDR3 loop reads CASSVGGYEQYF. CDR3 nucleotide sequence: TGTGCCAGCAGCGTCGGGGGATACGAGCAGTACTTC. The whole variable domain, remainder taken from reference TRBV7-9 and TRBJ2-7, is DTGVSQNPRHKITKRGQNVTFRCDPISEHNRLYWYRQTLGQGPEFLTYFQNEAQLEKSRLLSDRFSAERPKGSFSTLEIQRTEQGDSAMYLCASSVGGYEQYFGPGTRLTVT.

This clone has a handful of counts. The chain recombines TRBV6-5 with TRBJ1-2, with D unresolved. The germline V gene has CDR1 MNHEY and CDR2 SVGAGI. V was shortened by 0 bases and J by 7 bases, with 12 bases between the two germline ends. The CDR3 sequence is 14 residues long. The CDR3 here is CASSYSGVIGGYTF. CDR3 DNA sequence: TGTGCCAGCAGTTACTCCGGGGTAATAGGTGGCTACACCTTC.

This clone came up a few times. This chain uses TRBV9 with TRBJ2-7; TRBD1 matches 10 bases. CDR3 length equals 16 residues. The trim removed 4 bases at V and 5 bases at J, leaving 12 bases unmatched. Germline-derived CDR1 and CDR2 are SGDLS and YYNGEE. The DNA for the CDR3 is TGTGCCAGCAGCAAAGACGCGGGGACAGGGGTGAACGAGCAGTACTTC. Translating gives CASSKDAGTGVNEQYF.

Many counts were recorded for this clone. The chain is built from TRBV29-1 and TRBJ2-5, with D possibly being TRBD1 (6 bases). V was pared by 0 bases and J by 0 bases, with 14 bases between. The CDR3 is made up of 16 amino acids. Germline V lookup: CDR1 SQVTM, CDR2 ANQGSEA. CDR3 loop: CSVEDLGHPYQETQYF. CDR3 in DNA: TGCAGCGTTGAAGATTTGGGACACCCGTACCAAGAGACCCAGTACTTC.

This chain links TRBV27 with TRBJ2-3; TRBD2 agrees at 14 bases. The CDR3 is 18 amino acids. Germline CDR1 is MNHEY and CDR2 is SMNVEV (reference sequence). The junction had 9 bases not matched to a gene; V was cut back by 5 bases and J by 2 bases. This chain's CDR3 is CASSPRLAGGRVTDTQYF. CDR3 nucleotide sequence: TGTGCCAGCAGTCCCCGACTAGCGGGGGGGCGGGTCACAGATACGCAGTATTTT.

The V gene is TRBV5-6, the J gene TRBJ2-5; the match to TRBD1 covers 8 bases. The CDR3 runs 15 residues. CDR1 is SGHDT, CDR2 YYEEEE, per germline. V was clipped by 4 bases and J by 4 bases; unmatched bases: 9. CDR3 nucleotides: TGTGCCAGCAGCCCAGACAGGGGTACGAGAGAGACCCAGTACTTC. Translation gives CASSPDRGTRETQYF.

This clone showed up just a few times. The chain is built from TRBV15 and TRBJ1-2; 8 positions match TRBD1. This CDR3 has 14 residues. V lost 4 bases and J lost 4; bases outside the gene matches: 5. CDR1 is LNHNV, CDR2 YYDKDF, per germline (reference sequence). This chain's CDR3 is CATSTRTGFYGYTF. In nucleotides, the CDR3 is TGTGCCACCAGCACCCGGACAGGGTTCTATGGCTACACCTTC.

This clone turned up a few times. The V gene is TRBV5-1, the J gene TRBJ2-3, with TRBD1 matching over 7 bases. The CDR3 loop spans 13 amino acids. Germline CDR1 and CDR2: SGHRS and YFSETQ. V was clipped by 7 bases and J by 2 bases; unmatched bases: 4. The DNA for the CDR3 is TGCGCCAGCTCGACAGGGTACACAGATACGCAGTATTTT. Its translation is CASSTGYTDTQYF.

This clone appeared a few times. The V and J genes are TRBV10-1 and TRBJ2-2; no clear D. This CDR3 region has 16 residues. The V gene's germline CDR1 is WNHNN and CDR2 SYGVQD (reference sequence). V was cut by 4 bases and J by 2 bases, with 14 bases left in between. CDR3 protein: CASSVVATPNTGELFF. For the CDR3, the DNA is TGCGCCAGCAGTGTCGTCGCTACCCCCAACACCGGGGAGCTGTTTTTT.

V gene TRBV12-5 combines with J gene TRBJ1-1; tentatively, D is TRBD1 (5 bases). The germline V and J ends were trimmed by 5 bases and 4 bases, with 17 bases remaining between them. Germline CDR1 reads LGHNT; CDR2 reads FRNRAP. This CDR3 is 15 amino acids long. CDR3 sequence reads: CASGPPLRRGTEAFF. As DNA, the CDR3 is TGTGCTAGTGGTCCCCCCCTTAGGAGGGGCACTGAAGCTTTCTTT.

The table lists this clone with a few counts. The rearrangement joins TRBV29-1 to TRBJ2-5; a possible D gene is TRBD2 (5 bases). Trimming took off 5 bases at V and 5 bases at J, with 12 bases between the two ends. Looked up from germline, CDR1 is SQVTM and CDR2 is ANQGSEA. The CDR3 has 12 residues. The CDR3 is CSVSASMETQYF. The CDR3 nucleotides read TGCAGCGTTTCAGCTAGCATGGAGACCCAGTACTTC.

The chain joins TRBV7-8 to TRBJ1-5; tentative D call: TRBD1 (5 bases). Trimming took 1 base from V and 9 from J, leaving 22 bases between them. The CDR3 runs to 17 residues. Germline CDR1 SGHVS, CDR2 FQNEAQ. Written as DNA, the CDR3 is TGTGCCAGCAGCTTAGATAAAGTCACAGGTGGTAGATGGCCCCAGCATTTT. It is translated as CASSLDKVTGGRWPQHF.